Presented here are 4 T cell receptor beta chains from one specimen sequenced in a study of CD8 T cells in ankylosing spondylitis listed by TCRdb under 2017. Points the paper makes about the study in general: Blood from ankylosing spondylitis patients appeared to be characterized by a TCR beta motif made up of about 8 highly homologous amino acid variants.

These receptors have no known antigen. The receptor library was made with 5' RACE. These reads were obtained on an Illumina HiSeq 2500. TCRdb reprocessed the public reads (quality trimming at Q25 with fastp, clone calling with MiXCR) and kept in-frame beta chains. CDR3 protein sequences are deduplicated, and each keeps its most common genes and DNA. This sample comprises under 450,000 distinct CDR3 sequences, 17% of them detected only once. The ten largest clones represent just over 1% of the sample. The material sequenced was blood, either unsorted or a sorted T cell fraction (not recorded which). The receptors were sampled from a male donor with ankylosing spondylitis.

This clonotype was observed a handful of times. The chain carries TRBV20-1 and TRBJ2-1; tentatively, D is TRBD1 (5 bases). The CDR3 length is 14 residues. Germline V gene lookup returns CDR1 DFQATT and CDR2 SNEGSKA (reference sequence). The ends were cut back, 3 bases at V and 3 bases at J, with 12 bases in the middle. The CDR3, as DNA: TGCAGTGCTAGTGAGACAGCCCGCTACAATGAGCAGTTCTTC. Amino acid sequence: CSASETARYNEQFF.

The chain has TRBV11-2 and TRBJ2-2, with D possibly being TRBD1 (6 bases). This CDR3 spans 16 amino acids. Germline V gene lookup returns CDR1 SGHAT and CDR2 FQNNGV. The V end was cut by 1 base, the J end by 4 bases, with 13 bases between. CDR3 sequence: CASSLVVGGITGELFF. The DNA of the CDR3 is TGTGCCAGCAGCTTAGTAGTTGGGGGCATCACCGGGGAGCTGTTTTTT.

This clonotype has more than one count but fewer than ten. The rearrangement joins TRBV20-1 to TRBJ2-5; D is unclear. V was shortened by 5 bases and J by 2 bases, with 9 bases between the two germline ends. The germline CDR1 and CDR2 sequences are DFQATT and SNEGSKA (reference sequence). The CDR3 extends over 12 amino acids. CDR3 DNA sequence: TGCAGTGCTTCGGACCGACAAGAGACCCAGTACTTC. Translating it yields CSASDRQETQYF.

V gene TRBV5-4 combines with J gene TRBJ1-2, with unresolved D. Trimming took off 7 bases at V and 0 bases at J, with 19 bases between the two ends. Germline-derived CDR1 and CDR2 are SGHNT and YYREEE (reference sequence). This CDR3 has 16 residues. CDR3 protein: CASAATPRDSNYGYTF. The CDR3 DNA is TGTGCCAGCGCTGCAACCCCACGGGATTCTAACTATGGCTACACCTTC.